This TCR beta chain was recorded in a study of shared clonotypes between healthy human individuals. Study-wide context: Each donor had three CD4 naive, three CD4 memory, two CD8 naive and one CD8 memory plate. Study-wide findings and caveats: Since donors were few, the genetic and exposure-history diversity represented was limited. When naive CD4 clonotypes were compared across a few donors, about 4.8% were shared.

CDR1 and CDR2 (germline): SGHAT, FQNNGV. Between the trimmed V and J ends, which lost 1 base and 1 base, there was a span of 18 bases. The CDR3 covers 18 residues. Comments on this clone: Its antigen is unidentified.

Memory CD4+ cells were the fraction left after CD45RA+ naive selection. Profiling relied on immunoSEQ multiplex PCR, and the TCRdb table lists in-frame clones only, not all of them. The data contain roughly 2 million clones, 90% to 96% of them seen just once; the ten biggest clones take up about 0.13%. The source of this sequence is a man between 18 and 35 years old in good health. The sequenced sample consisted of naive CD4+ T cells sorted from blood. As to subset: CD45RA+ positively selected. The V call is TRBV11-2, the J call TRBJ2-3; TRBD1 might be the D (6 bases). DNA of the CDR3: TGTGCCAGCAGCTTAGGTATTAGAGGGGGACACGGCACAGATACGCAGTATTTT. Amino acids: CASSLGIRGGHGTDTQYF.